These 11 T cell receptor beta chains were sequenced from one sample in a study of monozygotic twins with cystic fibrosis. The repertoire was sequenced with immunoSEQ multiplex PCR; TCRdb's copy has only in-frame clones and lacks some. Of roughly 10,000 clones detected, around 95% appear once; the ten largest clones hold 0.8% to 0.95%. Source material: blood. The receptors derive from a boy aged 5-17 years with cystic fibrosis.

CDR3 protein: CASSVVYEQYF. The CDR3 DNA is TGTGCCAGCAGCGTAGTTTACGAGCAGTACTTC. The chain links TRBV9 to TRBJ2-7; no clear D. CDR1 and CDR2 from the germline V gene are SGDLS and YYNGEE. V lost 0 bases and J lost 4, with 2 bases in between. The length of the CDR3 is 11 residues. The full variable domain, rest sourced from reference TRBV9 and TRBJ2-7, is DSGVTQTPKHLITATGQRVTLRCSPRSGDLSVYWYQQSLDQGLQFLIQYYNGEERAKGNILERFSAQQFPDLHSELNLSSLELGDSALYFCASSVVYEQYFGPGTRLTVT.

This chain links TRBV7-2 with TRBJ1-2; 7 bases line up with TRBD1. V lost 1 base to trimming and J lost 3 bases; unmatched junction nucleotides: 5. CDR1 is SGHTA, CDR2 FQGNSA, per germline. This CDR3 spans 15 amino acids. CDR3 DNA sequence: TGTGCCAGCAGCTTAGTCGCAGGGGGAGACTATGGCTACACCTTC. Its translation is CASSLVAGGDYGYTF.

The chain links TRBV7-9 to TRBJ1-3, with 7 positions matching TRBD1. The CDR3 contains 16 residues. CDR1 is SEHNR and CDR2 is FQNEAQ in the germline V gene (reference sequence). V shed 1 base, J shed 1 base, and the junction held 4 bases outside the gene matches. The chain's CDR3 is CASSLGQGLSGNTIYF. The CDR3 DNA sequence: TGTGCCAGCAGCTTAGGACAGGGATTGTCTGGAAACACCATATATTTT.

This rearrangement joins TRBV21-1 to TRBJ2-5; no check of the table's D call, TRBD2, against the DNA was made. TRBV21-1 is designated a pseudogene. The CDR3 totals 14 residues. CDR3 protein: CASSKPGLAQTQYF. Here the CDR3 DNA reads TGTGCCAGCAGCAAACCGGGACTAGCGCAGACCCAGTACTTC.

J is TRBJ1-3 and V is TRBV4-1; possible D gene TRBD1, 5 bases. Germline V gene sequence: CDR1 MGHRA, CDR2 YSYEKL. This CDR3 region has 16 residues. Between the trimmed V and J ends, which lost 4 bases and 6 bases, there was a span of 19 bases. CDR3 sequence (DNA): TGCGCCAGCAGCCTGTCCGACAGTGATACGAAAAACACCATATATTTT. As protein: CASSLSDSDTKNTIYF.

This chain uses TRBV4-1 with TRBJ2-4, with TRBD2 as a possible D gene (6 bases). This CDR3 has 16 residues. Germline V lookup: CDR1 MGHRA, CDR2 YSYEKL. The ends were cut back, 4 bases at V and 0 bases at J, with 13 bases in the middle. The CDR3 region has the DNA TGCGCCAGCAGCCTTTTCTGGGGACTAGCCAAAAACATTCAGTACTTC. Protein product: CASSLFWGLAKNIQYF.

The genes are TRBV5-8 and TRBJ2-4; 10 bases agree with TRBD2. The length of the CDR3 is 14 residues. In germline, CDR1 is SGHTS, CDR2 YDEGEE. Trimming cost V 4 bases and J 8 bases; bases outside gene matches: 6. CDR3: CASSTLAGEYIQYF. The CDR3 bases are TGTGCCAGCAGCACTCTAGCGGGGGAGTACATTCAGTACTTC.

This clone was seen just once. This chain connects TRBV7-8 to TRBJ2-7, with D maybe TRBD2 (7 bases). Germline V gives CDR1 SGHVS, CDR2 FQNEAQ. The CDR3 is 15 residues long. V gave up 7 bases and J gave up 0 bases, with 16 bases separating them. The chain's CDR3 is CASMGGRDPSYEQYF. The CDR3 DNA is TGTGCCAGCATGGGGGGGCGGGATCCCTCCTACGAGCAGTACTTC.

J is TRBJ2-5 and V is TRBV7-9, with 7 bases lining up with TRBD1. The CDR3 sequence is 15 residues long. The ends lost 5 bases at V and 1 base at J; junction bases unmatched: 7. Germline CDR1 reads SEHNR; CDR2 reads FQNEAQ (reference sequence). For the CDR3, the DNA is TGTGCCAGCAGCCTCCGGGACAGAGGCCAAGAGACCCAGTACTTC. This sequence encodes CASSLRDRGQETQYF. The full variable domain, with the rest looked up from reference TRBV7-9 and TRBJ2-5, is DTGVSQNPRHKITKRGQNVTFRCDPISEHNRLYWYRQTLGQGPEFLTYFQNEAQLEKSRLLSDRFSAERPKGSFSTLEIQRTEQGDSAMYLCASSLRDRGQETQYFGPGTRLLVL.

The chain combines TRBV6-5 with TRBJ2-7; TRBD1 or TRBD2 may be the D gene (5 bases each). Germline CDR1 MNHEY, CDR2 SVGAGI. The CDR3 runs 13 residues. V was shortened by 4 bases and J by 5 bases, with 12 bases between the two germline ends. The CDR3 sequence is CASSSMGVHEQYF. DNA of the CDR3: TGTGCCAGCAGTTCAATGGGGGTCCACGAGCAGTACTTC.

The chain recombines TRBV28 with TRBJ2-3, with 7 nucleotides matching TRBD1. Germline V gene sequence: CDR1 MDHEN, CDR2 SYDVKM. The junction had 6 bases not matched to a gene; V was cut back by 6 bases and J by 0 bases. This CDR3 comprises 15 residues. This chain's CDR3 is CASRTGQTSTDTQYF. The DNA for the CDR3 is TGTGCCAGCAGGACGGGACAGACTAGCACAGATACGCAGTATTTT. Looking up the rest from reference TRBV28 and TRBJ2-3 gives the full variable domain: DVKVTQSSRYLVKRTGEKVFLECVQDMDHENMFWYRQDPGLGLRLIYFSYDVKMKEKGDIPEGYSVSREKKERFSLILESASTNQTSMYLCASRTGQTSTDTQYFGPGTRLTVL.